This T cell receptor (beta chain) stems from a study of beta chain bispecific antibodies for T cell cancers. Study results and caveats: The leukemia cells, rather than normal T cells, gave most of the targeted TRBV signal. The TRBV12-3 share of total TRBV signal fell 97% to 99% after anti-TRBV12 rather than anti-CD19 exposure.

In this sample, this clonotype turned up many times. Its antigen is still unknown. The CDR3 covers 14 residues. Trimming pared 1 base from V and 4 bases from J, leaving 11 bases between. Per germline, CDR1 SGHNT and CDR2 YYREEE (reference sequence). Each CDR3 protein gets one entry after TCRdb re-called the 5' RACE reads with MiXCR. This repertoire shows 9,000 or so distinct CDR3 sequences, about 2.4% found once; its top ten account for over 60%. Blood mononuclear cells were expanded for two to three days using either OKT3 anti-CD3 antibody or CD3/CD28 beads. This sequence joins TRBV5-4 and TRBJ1-1, with D uncertain. The sample here was T cells from a healthy donor cultured with Jurkat leukemia cells, taken from a culture containing an anti-CD19 bispecific antibody. This TCR was recovered from a human donor in good health. Some clones in this sample may be carry-over from other donors' samples. CDR3 nucleotides: TGTGCCAGCAGCTTGTTCGAGTCGAGCACTGAAGCTTTCTTT. This codes for CASSLFESSTEAFF.